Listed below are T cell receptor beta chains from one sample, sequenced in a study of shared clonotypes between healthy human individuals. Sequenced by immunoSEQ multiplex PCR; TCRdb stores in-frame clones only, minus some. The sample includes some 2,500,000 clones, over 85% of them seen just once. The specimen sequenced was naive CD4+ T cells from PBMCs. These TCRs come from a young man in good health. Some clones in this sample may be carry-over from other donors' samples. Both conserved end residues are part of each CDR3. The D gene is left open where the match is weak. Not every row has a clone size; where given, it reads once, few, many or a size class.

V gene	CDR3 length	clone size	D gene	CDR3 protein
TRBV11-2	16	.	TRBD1	CASSSESNRGTEKLFF
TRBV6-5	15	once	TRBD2	CASRPGVAGSYEQYF
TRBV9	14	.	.	CASSLRLGLGEQFF
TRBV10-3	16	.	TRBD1	CAISGGDREGKNIQYF
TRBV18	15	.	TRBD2	CASSRGTSGSYEQYF
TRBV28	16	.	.	CASSPLGRLSKNIQYF
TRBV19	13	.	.	CASKAGQAYEQYF
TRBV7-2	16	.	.	CASSLRGGASTDTQYF
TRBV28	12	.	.	CASSYQRNIQYF
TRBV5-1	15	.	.	CASSLGDGFNEKLFF
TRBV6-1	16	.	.	CASSEAGGTVVTTQYF
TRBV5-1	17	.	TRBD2	CASSLTFWTAGDNEQFF
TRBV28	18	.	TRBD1	CASSITWTGPSGANVLTF